This is a list of T cell receptor beta chains from one sample in a study of human T cells and chemical hapten exposure. TCRdb re-called the RACE reads through MiXCR, storing one row per CDR3 protein. The sample yields about 52,000 distinct CDR3 sequences, roughly 9% seen once. Sequencing used whole blood, obtained in connection with sensitization to the hapten diphenylcyclopropenone (DPC). These receptors were taken from a woman in her 30s with alopecia areata. Some clones in this sample may be carry-over from other donors' samples. The CDR3 runs from the conserved cysteine through the conserved F or W. The order of the fields is V gene, J gene, clone size, D gene, CDR3 protein, CDR3 DNA. A D gene is named only where the DNA matches it firmly. Size is omitted from some rows. Given values are once, few, many or a class for expanded clones.

V gene: TRBV12-3/TRBV12-4
J gene: TRBJ2-3
clone size: many
D gene: NA
CDR3 protein: CASSWGEVGTDTQYF
CDR3 DNA: TGTGCCAGCAGTTGGGGGGAAGTTGGCACAGATACGCAGTATTTT

V gene: TRBV6-1
J gene: TRBJ2-6
clone size: few
D gene: TRBD2
CDR3 protein: CASRAGGSGANVLTF
CDR3 DNA: TGTGCCAGCAGGGCGGGGGGTTCTGGGGCCAACGTCCTGACTTTC

V gene: TRBV5-1
J gene: TRBJ2-3
clone size: NA
D gene: TRBD1
CDR3 protein: CASTLQGATDTQYF
CDR3 DNA: TGCGCCAGCACCCTCCAGGGGGCCACAGATACGCAGTATTTT

V gene: TRBV4-3
J gene: TRBJ1-6
clone size: NA
D gene: NA
CDR3 protein: CASSQDSGNSLGNSPLHF
CDR3 DNA: TGCGCCAGCAGCCAAGATTCGGGGAACAGCCTAGGGAATTCACCCCTCCACTTT

V gene: TRBV7-2
J gene: TRBJ2-7
clone size: few
D gene: NA
CDR3 protein: CASSPGPGVYIEQYF
CDR3 DNA: TGTGCCAGCAGCCCCGGGCCTGGGGTTTATATCGAGCAGTACTTC

V gene: TRBV12-3/TRBV12-4
J gene: TRBJ1-1
clone size: NA
D gene: NA
CDR3 protein: CASSPLNSLNTEAFF
CDR3 DNA: TGTGCCAGCAGCCCCCTCAACAGTCTGAACACTGAAGCTTTCTTT

V gene: TRBV7-2
J gene: TRBJ2-1
clone size: many
D gene: TRBD1
CDR3 protein: CASSLQGARIHEQFF
CDR3 DNA: TGTGCCAGCAGCCTCCAGGGGGCGCGAATCCATGAGCAGTTCTTC

V gene: TRBV6-2/TRBV6-3
J gene: TRBJ2-1
clone size: many
D gene: NA
CDR3 protein: CASSSGQEGGNEQFF
CDR3 DNA: TGTGCCAGCAGCTCCGGACAGGAAGGGGGGAATGAGCAGTTCTTC

V gene: TRBV2
J gene: TRBJ1-5
clone size: many
D gene: NA
CDR3 protein: CASSDRGYQPQHF
CDR3 DNA: TGTGCCAGCAGTGACAGGGGTTACCAGCCCCAGCATTTT

V gene: TRBV5-1
J gene: TRBJ2-1
clone size: many
D gene: NA
CDR3 protein: CASSLAGALNEQFF
CDR3 DNA: TGCGCCAGCAGCTTGGCAGGGGCTCTGAATGAGCAGTTCTTC

V gene: TRBV29-1
J gene: TRBJ2-3
clone size: NA
D gene: NA
CDR3 protein: CSVERRGGTRSGDTQYF
CDR3 DNA: TGCAGCGTTGAACGAAGGGGGGGGACGCGAAGTGGAGATACGCAGTATTTT

V gene: TRBV10-3
J gene: TRBJ2-7
clone size: few
D gene: TRBD1
CDR3 protein: CAISPRAGTELHEQYF
CDR3 DNA: TGTGCCATCAGTCCCCGAGCCGGGACAGAACTTCACGAGCAGTACTTC

V gene: TRBV20-1
J gene: TRBJ2-1
clone size: few
D gene: TRBD2
CDR3 protein: CSASSGGPRSSYNEQFF
CDR3 DNA: TGCAGTGCTTCTAGCGGGGGGCCCCGGAGCTCCTACAATGAGCAGTTCTTC